This paragraph reports one TCR beta chain. Its antigen has not been determined. No much larger clone exists at a distance of one base, and base qualities are not known. This record comes from a study of response to subunit inactivated influenza vaccine (dated by TCRdb to 2017 to 2018). Study-wide context: To follow how T cells responded to a trivalent subunit inactivated influenza vaccine, the researchers relied on deep quantitative profiling of the T cell receptor repertoire.

Library generation was performed with RT-PCR. Sequencing instrument: Illumina HiSeq 2500. TCRdb handled the public reads itself, with Q25 trimming in fastp and clone calling in MiXCR, and kept productive beta chains. One record per CDR3 amino acid sequence lists the most common genes and DNA. Here the sample has hundreds of thousands of distinct CDR3 sequences; 10% to 15% occur a single time. Of the sample, about 10% is held by the ten largest clones. Trimming takes 4 bases off V and 4 bases off J; junction bases not matched to a gene: 6. For CDR1 and CDR2, the germline V gene lists SQVTM and ANQGSEA. From its cysteine to its phenylalanine, the CDR3 spans 14 amino acids. Only the CDR3 DNA stays, 42 bases, in frame from base 1. The study at large found these results: The authors proposed that each seasonal influenza vaccination may bring in only a limited number of new T cells.

The origin of this receptor is a man in his fifties or sixties who received an inactivated influenza vaccine. Donor details come from another sample of the same person, matched by shared clones. The sample consisted of PBMCs from blood, taken on the day of vaccination. The sequence is built from TRBV29-1 and TRBJ2-5; 10 bases in the middle match TRBD2. CDR3 loop: CSVVGLAAPETQYF. The DNA sequence is TGCAGCGTTGTCGGACTAGCGGCTCCAGAGACCCAGTACTTC.